The TCR beta chain described here comes from a study of tumor-infiltrating lymphocytes in localized non-small cell lung cancer. For the study at large: Resected tumor was paired with non-adjacent uninvolved lung from the same patient.

Sequencing used immunoSEQ multiplex PCR; TCRdb keeps in-frame clones, though not all of them. In the table there are over 10,000 clones, 70% to 80% of which are singletons. Points from the study as a whole: TCR sequencing covered a subset of patients with enough tissue. TCRbeta sequencing showed higher T cell infiltration in tumors than uninvolved lung.

This clone was found a few times. Its antigen is unidentified. CDR1 and CDR2 (germline): LNHDA, SQIVND (reference sequence). CDR3 length equals 14 residues. Trimming cost V 4 bases and J 1 base, with 10 bases left between them. This clonotype was obtained from a human donor with non-small cell lung cancer. Material: lung tumor tissue. The V call is TRBV19, the J call TRBJ1-1, with unresolved D. The CDR3 is CASSTPTGNTEAFF. CDR3 DNA: TGTGCCAGTAGTACCCCGACCGGGAACACTGAAGCTTTCTTT. The full variable domain, completed using reference TRBV19 and TRBJ1-1, is DGGITQSPKYLFRKEGQNVTLSCEQNLNHDAMYWYRQDPGQGLRLIYYSQIVNDFQKGDIAEGYSVSREKKESFPLTVTSAQKNPTAFYLCASSTPTGNTEAFFGQGTRLTVV.